This is a list of T cell receptor beta chains from one sample in a study of T cell changes during pregnancy in multiple sclerosis. Sequencing was performed with immunoSEQ multiplex PCR; in TCRdb, only in-frame clones are kept and a portion is missing. This table has under 85,000 clones, around nine tenths appearing once. Source: CD4+ T cells from peripheral blood mononuclear cells, taken before pregnancy. The receptors derive from a female donor with multiple sclerosis, enrolled in a pregnancy study. Each CDR3 is given with its conserved first and last residue. The D gene is left open where the match is weak. Clone size, where shown, is once, few, many, or a class for clones that have expanded.

d_gene: TRBD2
v_gene: TRBV27
j_gene: TRBJ2-2
abundance: -
CDR3nt: TGTGCCAGCACCCGATTTGGGGGGGGGTATGGGGAGCTGTTTTTT
CDR3aa: CASTRFGGGYGELFF

d_gene: -
v_gene: TRBV6-5
j_gene: TRBJ1-1
abundance: -
CDR3nt: TGTGCCACCTCGGGGAACACTGAAGCTTTCTTT
CDR3aa: CATSGNTEAFF

d_gene: -
v_gene: TRBV2
j_gene: TRBJ1-1
abundance: -
CDR3nt: TGTGCCAGCAGTGAAGACGGGGGAACCACTGAAGCTTTCTTT
CDR3aa: CASSEDGGTTEAFF

d_gene: -
v_gene: TRBV6-1
j_gene: TRBJ1-5
abundance: -
CDR3nt: TGTGCCAGCAGTGGGAACAGTGGTGTTCAGCCCCAGCATTTT
CDR3aa: CASSGNSGVQPQHF

d_gene: -
v_gene: TRBV15
j_gene: TRBJ2-5
abundance: -
CDR3nt: TGTGCCACCAGCAGAGATTTATCAGGATCAGGGACCCAGTACTTC
CDR3aa: CATSRDLSGSGTQYF

d_gene: -
v_gene: TRBV5-1
j_gene: TRBJ1-1
abundance: -
CDR3nt: TGCGCCAGCAGCTTGGATGGCGGCAACACTGAAGCTTTCTTT
CDR3aa: CASSLDGGNTEAFF

d_gene: -
v_gene: TRBV6-5
j_gene: TRBJ1-1
abundance: -
CDR3nt: TGTGCCAGCAGTTATACTCAGGGTCCCACTGAAGCTTTCTTT
CDR3aa: CASSYTQGPTEAFF

d_gene: -
v_gene: TRBV7-7
j_gene: TRBJ2-2
abundance: -
CDR3nt: TGTGCCAGCAGCCAGGACAGAACCGGGGAGCTGTTTTTT
CDR3aa: CASSQDRTGELFF

d_gene: -
v_gene: TRBV6-4
j_gene: TRBJ2-2
abundance: -
CDR3nt: TGTGCCAGCAGTGCTAGCACCGGGGAGCTGTTTTTT
CDR3aa: CASSASTGELFF

d_gene: TRBD2
v_gene: TRBV13
j_gene: TRBJ2-2
abundance: -
CDR3nt: TGTGCCAGCAGCTTGGCTCTAGCGGGGGCCATCACCGGGGAGCTGTTTTTT
CDR3aa: CASSLALAGAITGELFF

d_gene: -
v_gene: TRBV27
j_gene: TRBJ1-5
abundance: few
CDR3nt: TGTGCCAGCAGTCCGGAGCCCTTAAGGCCCCAGCATTTT
CDR3aa: CASSPEPLRPQHF

d_gene: -
v_gene: TRBV7-8
j_gene: TRBJ2-6
abundance: -
CDR3nt: TGTGCCAGCAGCTTAGGGGGCTACGGGGCCAACGTCCTGACTTTC
CDR3aa: CASSLGGYGANVLTF

d_gene: -
v_gene: TRBV27
j_gene: TRBJ2-1
abundance: -
CDR3nt: TGTGCCAGCAGTCCCCGACCACCTATAGCTGCCTACAATGAGCAGTTCTTC
CDR3aa: CASSPRPPIAAYNEQFF

d_gene: TRBD1
v_gene: TRBV2
j_gene: TRBJ2-7
abundance: -
CDR3nt: TGTGCCAGCAGTACTAGGGGGACAGGGGGCGTCTACGAGCAGTACTTC
CDR3aa: CASSTRGTGGVYEQYF

d_gene: -
v_gene: TRBV5-1
j_gene: TRBJ1-2
abundance: -
CDR3nt: TGCGCCAGCAGCTTGACAGTAAACTATGGCTACACCTTC
CDR3aa: CASSLTVNYGYTF

d_gene: -
v_gene: TRBV29-1
j_gene: TRBJ2-7
abundance: -
CDR3nt: TGCAGCGTTTTGAACAGGAACTACGAGCAGTACTTC
CDR3aa: CSVLNRNYEQYF

d_gene: TRBD1
v_gene: TRBV27
j_gene: TRBJ1-1
abundance: -
CDR3nt: TGTGCCAGCAGGCCGGGACAGGGGGCGGGGGCTGAAGCTTTCTTT
CDR3aa: CASRPGQGAGAEAFF

d_gene: TRBD2
v_gene: TRBV27
j_gene: TRBJ2-7
abundance: -
CDR3nt: TGTGCCAGCAGTCTACGGCGGGGGTCCTACGAGCAGTACTTC
CDR3aa: CASSLRRGSYEQYF

d_gene: -
v_gene: TRBV18
j_gene: TRBJ1-6
abundance: once
CDR3nt: TGTGCCAGCTCACCCCAAAGGGGGTCCAACTCTCACTTT
CDR3aa: CASSPQRGSNSHF

d_gene: TRBD2
v_gene: TRBV27
j_gene: TRBJ2-7
abundance: -
CDR3nt: TGTGCCAGCAGTTCGTCAGGTAGGACTAGCGGGAAGTACGAGCAGTACTTC
CDR3aa: CASSSSGRTSGKYEQYF

d_gene: -
v_gene: TRBV7-6
j_gene: TRBJ1-3
abundance: -
CDR3nt: TGTGCCAGCAGCTTTGGGCGGGACACCATATATTTT
CDR3aa: CASSFGRDTIYF

d_gene: TRBD2
v_gene: TRBV10-3
j_gene: TRBJ2-7
abundance: -
CDR3nt: TGTGCCATCAGTGAGTCGACTAGCGGGAGCGAGCAGTACTTC
CDR3aa: CAISESTSGSEQYF

d_gene: -
v_gene: TRBV27
j_gene: TRBJ2-7
abundance: once
CDR3nt: TGTGCCAGCAGTTTACATGTGGGGGCGCTTTACGAGCAGTACTTC
CDR3aa: CASSLHVGALYEQYF

d_gene: TRBD1
v_gene: TRBV19
j_gene: TRBJ1-2
abundance: once
CDR3nt: TGTGCCAGTATTCATACAGGGGGCTATGGCTACACCTTC
CDR3aa: CASIHTGGYGYTF

d_gene: -
v_gene: TRBV7-6
j_gene: TRBJ1-6
abundance: -
CDR3nt: TGTGCCAGCAGCCTAACAGAGAATTCACCCCTCCACTTT
CDR3aa: CASSLTENSPLHF

d_gene: TRBD1
v_gene: TRBV18
j_gene: TRBJ2-4
abundance: -
CDR3nt: TGTGCCAGCTCACCTGGTAGGCAGGGGGCCAGAGCCAAAAACATTCAGTACTTC
CDR3aa: CASSPGRQGARAKNIQYF

d_gene: -
v_gene: TRBV5-1
j_gene: TRBJ1-2
abundance: -
CDR3nt: TGCGCCAGCAGCAACTACAGGGACCGCTACACCTTC
CDR3aa: CASSNYRDRYTF

d_gene: -
v_gene: TRBV28
j_gene: TRBJ1-1
abundance: -
CDR3nt: TGTGCCAGCAGCCCACAGGGCATGGGGAACACTGAAGCTTTCTTT
CDR3aa: CASSPQGMGNTEAFF

d_gene: -
v_gene: TRBV15
j_gene: TRBJ2-1
abundance: -
CDR3nt: TGTGCCACCAGCAGAGCTAGTAGCGGATACAATGAGCAGTTCTTC
CDR3aa: CATSRASSGYNEQFF

d_gene: TRBD2
v_gene: TRBV10-1
j_gene: TRBJ2-7
abundance: -
CDR3nt: TGCGCCAGCAGTGATGGGGGTAGCGGGAGTCACGAGCAGTACTTC
CDR3aa: CASSDGGSGSHEQYF

d_gene: TRBD1
v_gene: TRBV6-5
j_gene: TRBJ1-6
abundance: once
CDR3nt: TGTGCCAGCAGTCCCCTGGGACAGGAAGATTCACCCCTCCACTTT
CDR3aa: CASSPLGQEDSPLHF

d_gene: TRBD1
v_gene: TRBV19
j_gene: TRBJ2-5
abundance: -
CDR3nt: TGTGCCAGTAGTGCCGGGACAGCGGAGACCCAGTACTTC
CDR3aa: CASSAGTAETQYF

d_gene: -
v_gene: TRBV27
j_gene: TRBJ1-1
abundance: -
CDR3nt: TGTGCCAGCAGTTGGGGGCGACAGGCGGGGGGTGAAGCTTTCTTT
CDR3aa: CASSWGRQAGGEAFF

d_gene: TRBD2
v_gene: TRBV5-4
j_gene: TRBJ2-7
abundance: -
CDR3nt: TGTGCCAGCAGCTTGGCAGGCGGGGGCTACGAGCAGTACTTC
CDR3aa: CASSLAGGGYEQYF

d_gene: -
v_gene: TRBV19
j_gene: TRBJ2-3
abundance: -
CDR3nt: TGTGCCAGTAGTAACAGGGAAGATACGCAGTATTTT
CDR3aa: CASSNREDTQYF

d_gene: -
v_gene: TRBV7-6
j_gene: TRBJ2-7
abundance: -
CDR3nt: TGTGCCAGCAGCCCCCAGACAGGCTCCTACGAGCAGTACTTC
CDR3aa: CASSPQTGSYEQYF

d_gene: TRBD1
v_gene: TRBV5-1
j_gene: TRBJ1-2
abundance: -
CDR3nt: TGCGCCAGCAGCTTAGGGACAGGGGAATTTGGCTACACCTTC
CDR3aa: CASSLGTGEFGYTF

d_gene: TRBD1
v_gene: TRBV5-6
j_gene: TRBJ1-2
abundance: -
CDR3nt: TGTGCCAGCAGCGTGGGACAGGGTGAAGGCTACACCTTC
CDR3aa: CASSVGQGEGYTF

d_gene: TRBD1
v_gene: TRBV6-1
j_gene: TRBJ1-1
abundance: -
CDR3nt: TGTGCCAGCAGTGGAGGACAGGGGTGGTTGGCTTTCTTT
CDR3aa: CASSGGQGWLAFF

d_gene: -
v_gene: TRBV30
j_gene: TRBJ1-2
abundance: -
CDR3nt: TGTGCCTGGAGTGTGGGAGGGAATGGCTACACCTTC
CDR3aa: CAWSVGGNGYTF

d_gene: -
v_gene: TRBV28
j_gene: TRBJ2-7
abundance: -
CDR3nt: TGTGCCAGCCGAACCGGGGGTCTTAACTTCTACGAGCAGTACTTC
CDR3aa: CASRTGGLNFYEQYF

d_gene: -
v_gene: TRBV2
j_gene: TRBJ1-4
abundance: -
CDR3nt: TGTGCCAGCTCCGGGACACTAGCAACTAATGAAAAACTGTTTTTT
CDR3aa: CASSGTLATNEKLFF